The sequence of this TCR beta chain was determined in a study of T cell changes during pregnancy in multiple sclerosis. The table came from immunoSEQ multiplex PCR; TCRdb's copy has only in-frame clones and leaves some out. Among about 80,000 clones, 90% to 95% were seen once, and the ten largest hold roughly 2.5%. The ends lost 2 bases at V and 2 bases at J; junction bases unmatched: 6. Per the germline V gene, CDR1 is SGHNT and CDR2 is YYREEE (reference sequence). This CDR3 comprises 17 residues. The source is a female donor with multiple sclerosis, enrolled in a pregnancy study. The specimen comprised peripheral blood, sampled before pregnancy. The chain carries TRBV5-4 and TRBJ2-1, with 11 bases aligning to TRBD2. The CDR3 here is CASSFPTSGIAYNEQFF. CDR3 in DNA: TGTGCCAGCAGCTTCCCGACTAGCGGGATAGCCTACAATGAGCAGTTCTTC.